The 20 T cell receptor beta chains below come from one sample, sequenced in a study of cytomegalovirus exposure and HLA in healthy donors. PCR employed 60 Vbeta and 13 Jbeta primers. Clones were sequenced by immunoSEQ multiplex PCR, and TCRdb holds only the in-frame ones, with some missing. The data show approximately 190,000 clones, 75% to 80% seen once. Sequenced material: PBMCs. The receptors were sampled from a woman in her thirties in good health and CMV-seropositive.

CDR3 sequence reads: CASSRRQGEGTEAFF. In nucleotides, the CDR3 is TGCGCCAGCAGCCGGAGACAGGGAGAGGGTACTGAAGCTTTCTTT. This chain joins TRBV4-1 and TRBJ1-1; 7 bases are shared with TRBD1. The CDR3 runs 15 residues. Germline V gene sequence: CDR1 MGHRA, CDR2 YSYEKL. With V trimmed by 4 bases and J by 5 bases, 10 bases remained unmatched.

This clone was observed once. The genes are TRBV7-8 and TRBJ1-4; D unclear. Trimming cost V 5 bases and J 8 bases, with 12 bases left between them. CDR3 size: 13 residues. CDR1 is SGHVS and CDR2 is FQNEAQ in the germline V gene. CDR3 sequence (DNA): TGTGCCAGCAGCCCCCGCTTGCGGGAAAAACTGTTTTTT. Translation gives CASSPRLREKLFF.

The gene calls are TRBV5-1 and TRBJ1-3; no clear D gene. Germline CDR1 is SGHRS and CDR2 is YFSETQ. The V end was cut by 0 bases, the J end by 0 bases, with 7 bases between. There are 15 residues in the CDR3. CDR3 sequence reads: CASSLEGSSGNTIYF. As DNA, the CDR3 is TGCGCCAGCAGCTTGGAAGGGAGCTCTGGAAACACCATATATTTT.

The rearrangement links TRBV5-8 to TRBJ2-7; 9 bases fit TRBD2. Germline CDR1 SGHTS, CDR2 YDEGEE. The CDR3 runs 15 residues. The ends lost 2 bases at V and 0 bases at J; junction bases unmatched: 3. CDR3 nucleotides: TGTGCCAGCAGCTTAGGGACTAGCTCCTCCTACGAGCAGTACTTC. Residues: CASSLGTSSSYEQYF.

In the case of this clone: One end of the junction is discordant with germline, which a read error may explain. The chain combines TRBV7-9 with TRBJ2-2; D is perhaps TRBD2 (5 bases). Germline CDR1 SEHNR, CDR2 FQNEAQ (reference sequence). The CDR3 runs 12 residues. The CDR3 DNA reads TGTGCCAGCACGGCCCGGCCCGGGGAGCGGTTTTTT. The encoded protein is CASTARPGERFF.

J is TRBJ2-4 and V is TRBV4-1; weak D call: TRBD2 (6 bases). Germline values: CDR1 MGHRA, CDR2 YSYEKL. V lost 4 bases and J 0 bases, leaving 13 bases between the germline ends. The CDR3 has 16 residues. CDR3 nucleotides: TGCGCCAGCAGCCCTCAGGCGGGGTTAGCCAAAAACATTCAGTACTTC. Residues: CASSPQAGLAKNIQYF.

This clone was picked up a small number of times. The genes are TRBV6-5 and TRBJ1-2, with TRBD1 as a possible D gene (5 bases). V shed 4 bases and J shed 7 bases, with 16 bases lying between them. This CDR3 has 14 amino acids. Looked up from germline, CDR1 is MNHEY and CDR2 is SVGAGI. The CDR3, as DNA: TGTGCCAGCAGTTCAGTCAGGGCGGAGAGTGGCTACACCTTC. It codes for CASSSVRAESGYTF.

V gene TRBV30 combines with J gene TRBJ2-1, with 9 bases aligning to TRBD2. V shed 2 bases, J shed 5 bases, and the junction held 7 bases outside the gene matches. Germline-derived CDR1 and CDR2 are GTSNPN and SVGIG (reference sequence). The CDR3 sequence is 15 residues long. In nucleotides, the CDR3 is TGTGCCTGGAGTCCCCCGGGACTAGCCAACAATGAGCAGTTCTTC. This sequence encodes CAWSPPGLANNEQFF.

The J gene is TRBJ2-1, the V gene TRBV28, with 8 bases fitting TRBD2. After removal of 3 bases from V and 7 bases from J, the junction contained 8 bases not matched to a gene. CDR1 and CDR2 from the germline V gene are MDHEN and SYDVKM. The CDR3 loop spans 15 amino acids. CDR3 sequence reads: CASSFSGGALNEQFF. For the CDR3, the DNA is TGTGCCAGCAGTTTTTCGGGGGGGGCATTGAATGAGCAGTTCTTC.

The CDR3 sequence is CASSLAGVDTQYF. DNA for the CDR3: TGTGCCAGCAGCTTAGCGGGAGTAGATACGCAGTATTTT. The chain recombines TRBV7-2 with TRBJ2-3, with a tentative D call TRBD2 (5 bases). This CDR3 is built from 13 residues. Germline V lookup: CDR1 SGHTA, CDR2 FQGNSA. V shed 0 bases and J shed 5 bases, with 6 bases lying between them.

The CDR3 here is CAWSGLTGGASVHEQYF. In DNA form, the CDR3 reads TGTGCCTGGAGCGGCCTGACAGGGGGCGCGAGTGTCCACGAGCAGTACTTC. The gene calls are TRBV30 and TRBJ2-7, with 10 positions matching TRBD1. Germline trimming cut 3 bases from V and 5 bases from J; bases unmatched to any gene: 16. This CDR3 spans 17 amino acids. Germline CDR1 is GTSNPN and CDR2 is SVGIG (reference sequence).

The chain employs TRBV27 and TRBJ2-3; 7 nucleotides align to TRBD2. The CDR3 totals 14 residues. In germline, CDR1 is MNHEY, CDR2 SMNVEV (reference sequence). V lost 2 bases and J lost 2; bases outside the gene matches: 1. CDR3: CASSLLAATDTQYF. The DNA of the CDR3 is TGTGCCAGCAGTTTACTAGCGGCCACAGATACGCAGTATTTT.

This rearrangement joins TRBV30 to TRBJ1-6; 10 bases align to TRBD1. The CDR3 consists of 13 residues. CDR1 is GTSNPN, CDR2 SVGIG, per germline (reference sequence). The V and J ends lost 5 bases and 10 bases, in that order; junction bases with no gene match: 5. The CDR3 DNA sequence: TGTGCCTGGGCGACAGGGGGCGCGTCACCCCTCCACTTT. Translation: CAWATGGASPLHF.

J is TRBJ2-7 and V is TRBV2; D call uncertain. The CDR3 has 11 residues. V lost 3 bases to trimming and J lost 3 bases, with 3 bases between them. The germline gives CDR1 SNHLY, CDR2 FYNNEI. In nucleotides, the CDR3 is TGTGCCAGCAGTGACTACTACGAGCAGTACTTC. This sequence encodes CASSDYYEQYF.

The chain is built from TRBV5-1 and TRBJ2-2, with a tentative D call TRBD1 (6 bases). The CDR3 covers 13 residues. In germline, CDR1 is SGHRS, CDR2 YFSETQ. The V and J ends lost 4 bases and 5 bases respectively, with 9 bases between them. The CDR3 sequence: CASSLTGTGELFF. DNA of the CDR3: TGCGCCAGCAGCCTAACAGGGACCGGGGAGCTGTTTTTT. Looking up the rest from reference TRBV5-1 and TRBJ2-2 gives the full variable domain: KAGVTQTPRYLIKTRGQQVTLSCSPISGHRSVSWYQQTPGQGLQFLFEYFSETQRNKGNFPGRFSGRQFSNSRSEMNVSTLELGDSALYLCASSLTGTGELFFGEGSRLTVL.

The sample holds one count of this clone. The rearrangement joins TRBV10-3 to TRBJ1-6; perhaps TRBD1 as D (5 bases). Germline V gene sequence: CDR1 ENHRY, CDR2 SYGVKD. V was clipped by 4 bases and J by 14 bases, with 15 bases between them. The CDR3 is made up of 13 amino acids. The CDR3 here is CAISGGSSSTLHF. For the CDR3, the DNA is TGTGCCATCAGTGGGGGCAGCTCCAGCACCCTCCACTTT.

J is TRBJ2-1 and V is TRBV10-3, with D possibly TRBD2 on 6 matching bases. Trimming stripped 4 bases from V and 4 bases from J, with 11 bases between. This CDR3 has 14 residues. Germline V gives CDR1 ENHRY, CDR2 SYGVKD. This chain's CDR3 is CAISGGVGYNEQFF. CDR3 nucleotide sequence: TGTGCCATCAGTGGCGGGGTAGGGTACAATGAGCAGTTCTTC.

The rearrangement links TRBV27 to TRBJ2-5, with D maybe TRBD1 (6 bases). From germline, CDR1 is MNHEY and CDR2 SMNVEV (reference sequence). This CDR3 is 15 amino acids long. The V and J ends lost 5 bases and 4 bases respectively, with 17 bases between them. This CDR3 is CASSPRRAQGETQYF. The DNA for the CDR3 is TGTGCCAGCAGTCCCCGCAGGGCACAGGGAGAGACCCAGTACTTC.

The V and J genes are TRBV28 and TRBJ1-4; tentative D call: TRBD1 (6 bases). CDR3 length: 15 amino acids. The V gene's germline CDR1 is MDHEN and CDR2 SYDVKM. Trimming took off 1 base at V and 6 bases at J, with 12 bases between the two ends. The chain's CDR3 is CASSLYREYDEKLFF. CDR3 DNA sequence: TGTGCCAGCAGTTTATACAGGGAATATGATGAAAAACTGTTTTTT.

V and J are TRBV19 and TRBJ2-2; 9 positions agree with TRBD1. Unmatched junction bases numbered 12, after V lost 10 bases and J lost 6 bases. Germline values: CDR1 LNHDA, CDR2 SQIVND (reference sequence). This CDR3 is 15 amino acids long. The CDR3 bases are TGTGCCACCAAGGTACAGGGGGCGCGTTCCGGGGAGCTGTTTTTT. It specifies CATKVQGARSGELFF.